This T cell receptor (beta chain) was identified during a study of blood T cell repertoires in COVID-19. Sequencing used immunoSEQ multiplex PCR; TCRdb keeps in-frame clones, though not all of them. The repertoire holds 300,000 to 400,000 clones, with roughly 84% as singletons. Germline CDR1 is LNHNV and CDR2 is YYDKDF (reference sequence). Trimming cost V 0 bases and J 0 bases, with 11 bases left between them. The CDR3 is made up of 16 amino acids. This clonotype was sampled from a man aged 50 to 59 with active or convalescent COVID-19. The rearrangement links TRBV15 to TRBJ1-2, with unresolved D. The material sequenced was peripheral blood. The CDR3 spells CATSRENARANYGYTF. The CDR3 nucleotides are TGTGCCACCAGCAGAGAAAACGCCCGAGCTAACTATGGCTACACCTTC.